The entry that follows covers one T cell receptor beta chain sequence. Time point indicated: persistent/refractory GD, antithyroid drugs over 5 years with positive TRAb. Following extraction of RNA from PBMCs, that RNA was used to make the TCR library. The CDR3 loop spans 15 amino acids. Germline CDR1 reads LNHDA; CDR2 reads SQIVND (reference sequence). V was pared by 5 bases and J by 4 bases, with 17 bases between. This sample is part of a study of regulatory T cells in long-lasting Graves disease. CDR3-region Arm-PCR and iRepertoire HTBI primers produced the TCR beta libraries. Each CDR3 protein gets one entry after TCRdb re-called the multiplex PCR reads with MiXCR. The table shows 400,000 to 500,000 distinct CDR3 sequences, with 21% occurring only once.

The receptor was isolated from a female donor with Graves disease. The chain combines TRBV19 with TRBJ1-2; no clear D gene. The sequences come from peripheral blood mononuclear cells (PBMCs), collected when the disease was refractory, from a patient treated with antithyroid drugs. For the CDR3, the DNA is TGTGCCAGTAGTCCTCAAGAAAGGCCACGCTATGGCTACACCTTC. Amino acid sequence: CASSPQERPRYGYTF.